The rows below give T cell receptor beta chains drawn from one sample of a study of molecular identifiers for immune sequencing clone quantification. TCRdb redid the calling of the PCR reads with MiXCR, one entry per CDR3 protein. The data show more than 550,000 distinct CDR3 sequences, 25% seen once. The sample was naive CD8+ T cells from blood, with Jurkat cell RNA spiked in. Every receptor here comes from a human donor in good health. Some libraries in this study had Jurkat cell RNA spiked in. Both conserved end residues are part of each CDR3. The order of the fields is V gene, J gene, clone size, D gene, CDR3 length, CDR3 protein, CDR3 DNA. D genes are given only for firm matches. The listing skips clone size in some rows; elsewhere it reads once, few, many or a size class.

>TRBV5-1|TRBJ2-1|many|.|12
CASSIIAGEQFF
TGCGCCAGCAGCATAATAGCCGGTGAGCAGTTCTTC
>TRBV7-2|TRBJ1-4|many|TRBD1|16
CASSLVRTGTNEKLFF
TGTGCCAGCAGCTTAGTGAGGACAGGGACTAATGAAAAACTGTTTTTT
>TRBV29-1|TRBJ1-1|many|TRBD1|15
CSVAEGAGDGTEAFF
TGCAGCGTTGCGGAGGGGGCCGGGGATGGGACTGAAGCTTTCTTT
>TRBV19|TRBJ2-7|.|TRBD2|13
CASNGGTTYEQYF
TGTGCCAGTAACGGGGGGACCACCTACGAGCAGTACTTC
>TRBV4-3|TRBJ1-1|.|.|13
CASSLGAQSEAFF
TGCGCCAGCAGCCTGGGGGCGCAATCTGAAGCTTTCTTT
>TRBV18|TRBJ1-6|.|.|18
CASSPRSRGSSYNSPLHF
TGTGCCAGCTCACCACGGTCCAGGGGAAGCTCCTATAATTCACCCCTCCACTTT
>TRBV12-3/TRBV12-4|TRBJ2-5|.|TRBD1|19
CASRGRVVGEGQGRETQYF
TGTGCCAGCAGGGGCCGTGTTGTGGGTGAGGGACAGGGGAGAGAGACCCAGTACTTC
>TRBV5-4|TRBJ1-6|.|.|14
CASSLSGLDSPLHF
TGTGCCAGCAGCTTGTCAGGGTTGGATTCACCCCTCCACTTT
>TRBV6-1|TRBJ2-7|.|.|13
CASSEIGQVEQYF
TGTGCCAGCAGTGAAATCGGCCAGGTCGAGCAGTACTTC
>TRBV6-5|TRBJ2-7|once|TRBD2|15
CASTEFSGNNHEQYF
TGTGCCAGCACAGAATTTAGCGGGAACAACCACGAGCAGTACTTC
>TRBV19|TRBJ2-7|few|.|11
CATTEGDEQYF
TGTGCCACCACAGAAGGGGACGAGCAGTACTTC
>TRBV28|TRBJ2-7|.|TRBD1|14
CASSSGTGGCEQYF
TGTGCCAGCAGCTCGGGGACAGGGGGTTGCGAGCAGTACTTC
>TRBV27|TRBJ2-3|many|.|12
CASNTPADTQYF
TGTGCCAGCAATACACCTGCGGATACGCAGTATTTT
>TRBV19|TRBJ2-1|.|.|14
CASSRSGSYNEQFF
TGTGCCAGTAGTCGGTCGGGCTCCTACAATGAGCAGTTCTTC
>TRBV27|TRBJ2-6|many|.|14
CASSSSPGANVLTF
TGTGCCAGCAGTTCTTCTCCTGGGGCCAACGTCCTGACTTTC
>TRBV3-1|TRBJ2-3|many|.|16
CASSQGMIASTDTQYF
TGTGCCAGCAGCCAAGGAATGATCGCTAGCACAGATACGCAGTATTTT
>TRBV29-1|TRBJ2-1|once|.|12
CSVGVDYNERFF
TGCAGCGTTGGTGTAGACTACAATGAGCGGTTCTTC
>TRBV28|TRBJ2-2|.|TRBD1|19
CASSLLGTGGLSGTGELFF
TGTGCCAGCAGTTTATTGGGGACAGGGGGTCTCAGTGGCACCGGGGAGCTGTTTTTT
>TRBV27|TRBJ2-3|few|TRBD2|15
CASRQTSGSTDTQYF
TGTGCCAGCAGGCAGACTAGCGGTAGCACAGATACGCAGTATTTT
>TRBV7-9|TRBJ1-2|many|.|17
CASSGSLSGITNYGYTF
TGTGCCAGCAGCGGAAGCCTCTCAGGAATTACTAACTATGGCTACACCTTC
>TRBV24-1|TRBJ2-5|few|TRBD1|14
CATSAGTGEETQYF
TGTGCCACCAGTGCCGGGACAGGGGAAGAGACCCAGTACTTC
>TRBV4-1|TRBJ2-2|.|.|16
CASSQDFTWVAGELFF
TGCGCCAGCAGCCAAGATTTTACCTGGGTAGCCGGGGAGCTGTTTTTT
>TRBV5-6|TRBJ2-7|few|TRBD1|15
CASSGDGTGAYEQYF
TGTGCCAGCAGCGGGGACGGGACAGGGGCGTACGAGCAGTACTTC
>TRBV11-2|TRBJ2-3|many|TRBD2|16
CASSLIAGSSTDTQYF
TGTGCCAGCAGCTTAATAGCGGGCTCCAGCACAGATACGCAGTATTTT
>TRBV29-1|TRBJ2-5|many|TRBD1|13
CSVTTGGVETQYF
TGCAGCGTCACAACAGGGGGCGTAGAGACCCAGTACTTC
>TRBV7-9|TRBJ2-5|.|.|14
CASRAGNGQETQYF
TGTGCCAGCCGGGCCGGTAACGGGCAAGAGACCCAGTACTTC
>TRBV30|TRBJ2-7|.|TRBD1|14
CAWSVDRGAYEQYF
TGTGCCTGGAGTGTGGACAGGGGAGCGTACGAGCAGTACTTC
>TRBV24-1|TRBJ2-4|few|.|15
CATSDSDGEKNIQYF
TGTGCCACCAGTGACTCGGACGGAGAAAAAAACATTCAGTACTTC
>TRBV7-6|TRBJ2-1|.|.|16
CASSLGTESSYNERFF
TGTGCCAGCAGCTTAGGGACAGAGAGCTCCTACAATGAGCGGTTCTTC
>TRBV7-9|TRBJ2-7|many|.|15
CASSHPPVEGYEQYF
TGTGCCAGCAGCCATCCGCCAGTAGAGGGATACGAGCAGTACTTC
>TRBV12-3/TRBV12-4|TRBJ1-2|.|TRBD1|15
CASSLWPGTDYGYTF
TGTGCCAGCAGTTTATGGCCAGGGACAGACTATGGCTACACCTTC
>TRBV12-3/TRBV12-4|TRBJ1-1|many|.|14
CASSLGGSGAEAFF
TGTGCCAGCAGTTTAGGGGGTTCCGGCGCTGAAGCTTTCTTT
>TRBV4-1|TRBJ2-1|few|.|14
CASSQGITYNEQFF
TGCGCCAGCAGCCAAGGAATTACATACAATGAGCAGTTCTTC
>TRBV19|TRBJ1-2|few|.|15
CASSIGSPAPYGYTF
TGTGCCAGTAGTATTGGGAGTCCGGCCCCCTATGGCTACACCTTC
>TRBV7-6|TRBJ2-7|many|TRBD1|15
CASSSTGTGEWEQYF
TGTGCCAGCAGCTCGACCGGGACAGGAGAATGGGAGCAGTACTTC
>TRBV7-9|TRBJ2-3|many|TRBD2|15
CASTTAGGGTDTQYF
TGTGCCAGCACTACAGCGGGGGGCGGCACAGATACGCAGTATTTT
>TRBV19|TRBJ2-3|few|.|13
CASSYQAIDTQYF
TGTGCCAGTAGTTACCAGGCAATAGATACGCAGTATTTT
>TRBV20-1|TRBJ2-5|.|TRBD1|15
CSASAGQGIKETQYF
TGCAGTGCTAGCGCGGGACAGGGGATTAAAGAGACCCAGTACTTC
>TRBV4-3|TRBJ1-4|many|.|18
CASSQEWSGAGSNEKLFF
TGCGCCAGCAGCCAAGAGTGGAGTGGGGCAGGAAGTAATGAAAAACTGTTTTTT
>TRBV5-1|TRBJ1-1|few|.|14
CASSLGPSDTEAFF
TGCGCCAGCAGCCTGGGACCTTCGGACACTGAAGCTTTCTTT
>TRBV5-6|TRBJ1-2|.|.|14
CASRDEVNSYGYTF
TGTGCCAGCAGGGATGAGGTGAATAGCTATGGCTACACCTTC
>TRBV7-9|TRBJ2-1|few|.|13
CASSPPWIDEQFF
TGTGCCAGCAGCCCCCCGTGGATCGATGAGCAGTTCTTC
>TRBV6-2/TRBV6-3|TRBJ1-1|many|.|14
CASSSPSEPPEAFF
TGTGCCAGCAGTTCTCCCTCTGAACCTCCTGAAGCTTTCTTT
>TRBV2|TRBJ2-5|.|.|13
CASIPESEETQYF
TGTGCCAGCATTCCGGAGTCCGAAGAGACCCAGTACTTC
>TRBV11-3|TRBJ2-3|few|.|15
CASSLNREFTDTQYF
TGTGCCAGCAGCTTAAACAGGGAGTTCACAGATACGCAGTATTTT